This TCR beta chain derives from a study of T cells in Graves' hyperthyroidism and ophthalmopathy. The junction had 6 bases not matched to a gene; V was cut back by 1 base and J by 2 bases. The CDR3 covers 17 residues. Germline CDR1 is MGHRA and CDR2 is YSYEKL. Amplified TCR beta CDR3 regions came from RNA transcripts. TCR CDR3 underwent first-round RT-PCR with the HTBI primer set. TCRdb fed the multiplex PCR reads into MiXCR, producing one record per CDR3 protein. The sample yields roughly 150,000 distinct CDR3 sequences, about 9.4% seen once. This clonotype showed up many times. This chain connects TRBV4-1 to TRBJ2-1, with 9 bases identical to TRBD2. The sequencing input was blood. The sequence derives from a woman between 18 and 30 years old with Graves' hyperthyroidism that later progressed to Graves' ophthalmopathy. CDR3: CASSQVESSGTYNEQFF. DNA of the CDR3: TGCGCCAGCAGCCAAGTTGAATCTAGCGGGACCTACAATGAGCAGTTCTTC.